This section outlines one T cell receptor beta chain sequence together with its context. The germline gives CDR1 SGHAT, CDR2 FQNNGV. Trimming shortened V by 7 bases and J by 6 bases, and 20 bases separated the two germline ends. This CDR3 contains 15 residues. Method: immunoSEQ multiplex PCR; TCRdb's copy keeps in-frame clones and lacks some. The repertoire consists of over 80,000 clones, with around 82% occurring once and the leading ten covering 1.5% to 2.5%. This sample is part of a study of control samples from healthy donors and cancer patients. This sequence originates from a man aged 55 to 70 in good health. The chain carries TRBV11-2 and TRBJ2-3; D may match TRBD1 or TRBD2 (5 bases each). The sequenced material came from blood. The CDR3 nucleotides are TGTGCCAGCACCTTGGACCGGGGCAGTTGGGATACGCAGTATTTT. As protein: CASTLDRGSWDTQYF.